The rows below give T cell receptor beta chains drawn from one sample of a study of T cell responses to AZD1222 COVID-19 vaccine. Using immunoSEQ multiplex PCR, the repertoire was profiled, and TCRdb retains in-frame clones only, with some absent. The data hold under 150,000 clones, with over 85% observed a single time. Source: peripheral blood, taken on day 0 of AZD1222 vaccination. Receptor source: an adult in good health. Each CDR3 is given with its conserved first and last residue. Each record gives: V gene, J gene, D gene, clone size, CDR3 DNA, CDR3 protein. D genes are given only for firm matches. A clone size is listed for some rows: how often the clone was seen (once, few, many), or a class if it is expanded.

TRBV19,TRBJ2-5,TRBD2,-,TGTGCCAGTAGTATCCGACTAGCGGGGGGAGAGACCCAGTACTTC,CASSIRLAGGETQYF
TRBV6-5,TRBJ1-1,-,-,TGTGCCAGCAACCCACAGGGGAACACTGAAGCTTTCTTT,CASNPQGNTEAFF
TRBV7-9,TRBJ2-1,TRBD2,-,TGTGCCAGCAGCCCCAGCGGGGGGGCCTACGATGAGCAGTTCTTC,CASSPSGGAYDEQFF
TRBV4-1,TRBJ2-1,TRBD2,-,TGCGCCAGCAGCCCTTATTACCCGGGACTAGCGGGGGGGTACGAGCAGTTCTTC,CASSPYYPGLAGGYEQFF
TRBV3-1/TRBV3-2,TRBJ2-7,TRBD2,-,TGTGCCAGCAGCCAAAGTCGGGGGGGCTACGAGCAGTACTTC,CASSQSRGGYEQYF
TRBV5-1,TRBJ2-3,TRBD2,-,TGCGCCAGCAGCTTGGATGGTAGCGGGACTAGCACAGATACGCAGTATTTT,CASSLDGSGTSTDTQYF
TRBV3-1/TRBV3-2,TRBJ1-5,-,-,TGTGCCAGCAGCCGGGGCAGGACGCAGCCCCAGCATTTT,CASSRGRTQPQHF
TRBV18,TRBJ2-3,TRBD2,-,TGTGCCAGCTCGCCCGGGACTAGCGGGACCACAGATACGCAGTATTTT,CASSPGTSGTTDTQYF
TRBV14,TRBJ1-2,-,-,TGTGCCAGCAGCCGAGAAAAGACAGGTGGTTACACCTTC,CASSREKTGGYTF
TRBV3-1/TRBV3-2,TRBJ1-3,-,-,TGTGCCAGCTGTGCAGACGGAAACACCATATATTTT,CASCADGNTIYF
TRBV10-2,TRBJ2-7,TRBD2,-,TGCGCCAGCAGTGACCCACAGCGGGGAAACGAGCAGTACTTC,CASSDPQRGNEQYF
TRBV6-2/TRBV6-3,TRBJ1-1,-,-,TGTGCCAGCAGTTACGGTCCGAACACTGAAGCTTTCTTT,CASSYGPNTEAFF
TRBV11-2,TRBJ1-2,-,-,TGTGCGGAAGGCGGCAGGGGACGAGATGGCTACACCTTC,CAEGGRGRDGYTF
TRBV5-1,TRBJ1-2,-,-,TGCGCCAGCAGCTTGCCGCGGGAGGGCAGGGGCGACTATGGCTACACCTTC,CASSLPREGRGDYGYTF
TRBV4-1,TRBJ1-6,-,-,TGCGCCAGCAGCCAAGATTCGACCGGTCGGTCACCCCTCCACTTT,CASSQDSTGRSPLHF
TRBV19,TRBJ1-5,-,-,TGTGCCAGTAGTATGTCCGGGAGCAATCAGCCCCAGCATTTT,CASSMSGSNQPQHF
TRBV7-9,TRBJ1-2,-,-,TGTGCCAGCAGCACAGGACATGGCTATGGCTACACCTTC,CASSTGHGYGYTF
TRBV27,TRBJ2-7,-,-,TGTGCCAGCAATGGGGGCTACGAGCAGTACTTC,CASNGGYEQYF
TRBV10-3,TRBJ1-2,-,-,TGTGCCATCAGTGAGTCCGAGAACTATGGCTACACCTTC,CAISESENYGYTF
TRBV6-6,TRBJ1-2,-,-,TGTGCCAGCAGAAACAGGGCTAACTATGGCTACACCTTC,CASRNRANYGYTF
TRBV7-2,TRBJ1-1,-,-,TGTGCCAGCAACCCGGACTTCTCTGACACTGAAGCTTTCTTT,CASNPDFSDTEAFF
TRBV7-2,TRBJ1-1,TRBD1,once,TGTGCCAGCAGCCCGGACAGGGGCCAAAACTACATGAACACTGAAGCTTTCTTT,CASSPDRGQNYMNTEAFF
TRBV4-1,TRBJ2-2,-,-,TGCGCCAGCAGCCGGAGCCCCGGGACTTTGAACACCGGGGAGCTGTTTTTT,CASSRSPGTLNTGELFF
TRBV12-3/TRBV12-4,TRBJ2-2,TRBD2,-,TGTGCCGGAGGGCGGGGGGGGCCAACGGAGCTGTTTTTT,CAGGRGGPTELFF
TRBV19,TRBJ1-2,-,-,TGTGCCAGTAGTCCGGGATCATATGGCTACACCTTC,CASSPGSYGYTF
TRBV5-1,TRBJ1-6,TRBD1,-,TGCGCCACGGGGACAGGGCCTAATTCACCCCTCCACTTT,CATGTGPNSPLHF
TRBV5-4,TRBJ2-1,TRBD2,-,TGTGCCAGCAGCCCGGGGGGCTACAATGAGCAGTTCTTC,CASSPGGYNEQFF
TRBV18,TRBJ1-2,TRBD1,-,TGTGCCAGCTCACCGGGACAGGTGGACGGCTACACCTTC,CASSPGQVDGYTF
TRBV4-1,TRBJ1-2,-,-,TGCGCCAGCAGCCCCTGGAGGGGCGGCTATGGCTACACCTTC,CASSPWRGGYGYTF
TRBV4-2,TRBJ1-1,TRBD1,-,TGTGCCACCTCCCCCGGGACAGGGGTTACTGAAGCTTTCTTT,CATSPGTGVTEAFF
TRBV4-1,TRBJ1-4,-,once,TGCGCCAGCAGCCAAGGGCGGGGCCTCAATGAAAAACTGTTTTTT,CASSQGRGLNEKLFF
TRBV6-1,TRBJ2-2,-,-,TGTGCCAGCAGTGAAGAGTCAGGTGGGACCACCGGGGAGCTGTTTTTT,CASSEESGGTTGELFF
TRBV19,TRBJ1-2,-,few,TGTGCCAGTAGTATAGAGTGGCGAGCTAGAAGTAACTATGGCTACACCTTC,CASSIEWRARSNYGYTF
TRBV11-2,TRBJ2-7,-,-,TGTGCCAGCAGCTTAGGAGTGGGGCACGAGCAGTACTTC,CASSLGVGHEQYF
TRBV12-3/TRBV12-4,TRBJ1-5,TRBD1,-,TGTGCCAGCGGACAGGGATACAATCAGCCCCAGCATTTT,CASGQGYNQPQHF
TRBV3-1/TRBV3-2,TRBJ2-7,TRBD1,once,TGTGCCAGCAGCCCCGGGACAGCGTCCTACGAGCAGTACTTC,CASSPGTASYEQYF
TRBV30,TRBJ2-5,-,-,TGTGCCTGGAAAGTAGGGGACCTCCAAGAGACCCAGTACTTC,CAWKVGDLQETQYF
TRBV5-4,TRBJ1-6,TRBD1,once,TGTGCCAGCAGCCCACAGGGGCCGCATAATTCACCCCTCCACTTT,CASSPQGPHNSPLHF
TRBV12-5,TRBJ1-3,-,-,TGTGCTAGTGGCTTACCCTTAGGTGAGGGCTCTGGAAACACCATATATTTT,CASGLPLGEGSGNTIYF
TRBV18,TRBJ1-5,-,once,TGTGCCAGCTCAGGGCGCAATCAGCCCCAGCATTTT,CASSGRNQPQHF